This T cell receptor (beta chain) was identified during a study of patients and donors after allogeneic stem cell transplantation. In its sample, this clonotype was seen many times. One entry per CDR3 protein, called by TCRdb with MiXCR from the RT-PCR reads. The data contain tens of thousands of distinct CDR3 sequences, about 6.5% of them singletons. CDR3 length: 14 amino acids. Looked up from germline, CDR1 is SGHRS and CDR2 is YFSETQ. The V end was cut by 3 bases, the J end by 6 bases, with 13 bases between. The chain joins TRBV5-1 to TRBJ2-1, with D possibly matching TRBD2 (5 bases). Sample: blood, either unsorted or a sorted T cell fraction (not recorded which). The origin of this receptor is a human donor who was either an allogeneic HSCT recipient or a stem cell or donor lymphocyte infusion donor (not recorded which). It is not recorded whose cells these are; they may come from a transplant donor. The CDR3 DNA is TGCGCCAGCAGCTCCCTTAATCGGGGCAATGAGCAGTTCTTC. As protein: CASSSLNRGNEQFF.